These T cell receptor beta chains were read from a single sample in a study of chemoradiotherapy in HPV16-positive cancers. Sequenced by immunoSEQ multiplex PCR; TCRdb stores in-frame clones only, minus some. The sample holds 25,000 to 30,000 clones, around nine tenths seen once. Material: blood, obtained from a patient who underwent chemoradiotherapy. The receptors shown here come from a human donor with HPV-associated anogenital cancer. CDR3s leave out the opening cysteine and the closing phenylalanine or tryptophan.

V,J,CDR3
TRBV29-1,TRBJ2-7,SVFGGPTEEQY
TRBV27,TRBJ2-1,ASSPPGLAGEGEQF
TRBV6-6,TRBJ2-1,ASSTSGRGYNEQF
TRBV10-3,TRBJ1-1,AISEAVNTEAF
TRBV5-1,TRBJ1-4,ASSLGTGDNEKLF
TRBV9,TRBJ1-4,ASSLTGGSEKLF
TRBV27,TRBJ2-7,ASGSGTSGIEQY
TRBV4-1,TRBJ1-1,ASSQDQVSVLNTEAF
TRBV29-1,TRBJ2-7,SASTPGGGFGEQY
TRBV19,TRBJ1-1,ASSTQQGYGLNTEAF
TRBV6-5,TRBJ2-7,ASTHRDRVDEQY
TRBV6-5,TRBJ2-7,ASGYIGKTSSYEQY
TRBV5-5,TRBJ2-5,ASSLGHLQETQY
TRBV5-4,TRBJ2-7,ASSRLGAADSYEQY
TRBV9,TRBJ1-1,ASSVALPTTEAF
TRBV7-6,TRBJ2-5,ASSLGFRLAGKETQY
TRBV7-2,TRBJ2-4,ASSLATGDIQY
TRBV6-4,TRBJ1-2,ASKVLGFGYT
TRBV2,TRBJ1-5,ASTRGIHSNQPQH
TRBV29-1,TRBJ2-7,SVLGTGSSYEQY
TRBV10-2,TRBJ1-1,ASRRGQGNTEAF
TRBV5-1,TRBJ2-5,ASSRQSTGRDQY
TRBV7-2,TRBJ1-5,ASSFGHLNQPQH
TRBV9,TRBJ2-2,ASSVVSANTGELF
TRBV15,TRBJ1-2,ATSTGQGADYGYT
TRBV6-1,TRBJ1-2,ASSPVYGYT
TRBV19,TRBJ2-7,ASSSILAGDYEQY
TRBV30,TRBJ1-4,AWGTGSDEKLF
TRBV19,TRBJ2-3,ASSNGQGAGVSSDTQY
TRBV5-6,TRBJ1-2,ASSFWDRDNYGYT
TRBV29-1,TRBJ1-2,SVEDKGEGYGYT
TRBV28,TRBJ1-2,ASFSGGPNYGYT
TRBV7-9,NA,ASSLTGGRDEQY
TRBV10-3,TRBJ2-7,AISGTSGPLEQY
TRBV10-3,TRBJ2-1,AITPASSYNEQF
TRBV10-3,TRBJ2-7,AISEGEQSYEQY
TRBV19,TRBJ2-7,ASRGAYEQY
TRBV30,TRBJ1-1,AWGKAGAF
TRBV14,TRBJ2-4,ASSQVGGLTNIQY
TRBV4-3,TRBJ1-2,ASSQVEGGLYGYT
TRBV7-2,TRBJ2-2,ASRGGLAGGRTGELF
TRBV20-1,TRBJ2-7,SAGDYQQY